The present entry profiles one T cell receptor beta chain with its context. CDR1 MDHEN and CDR2 SYDVKM come from the germline V gene. V lost 6 bases to trimming and J lost 0 bases, with 15 bases between them. CDR3 length equals 16 residues. These data are taken from a study of control samples from healthy donors and cancer patients. Measured with immunoSEQ multiplex PCR; TCRdb has only the in-frame clones, and not every one. The sample consists of about 160,000 clones, around 90% of them appearing once. The V and J genes are TRBV28 and TRBJ2-1; no clear D gene. The sample taken for sequencing was blood. This sequence was found in a man under 40 in good health. CDR3 nucleotide sequence: TGTGCCAGCAGCCTCCGACCCCGAAGCTCCTACAATGAGCAGTTCTTC. Protein: CASSLRPRSSYNEQFF.